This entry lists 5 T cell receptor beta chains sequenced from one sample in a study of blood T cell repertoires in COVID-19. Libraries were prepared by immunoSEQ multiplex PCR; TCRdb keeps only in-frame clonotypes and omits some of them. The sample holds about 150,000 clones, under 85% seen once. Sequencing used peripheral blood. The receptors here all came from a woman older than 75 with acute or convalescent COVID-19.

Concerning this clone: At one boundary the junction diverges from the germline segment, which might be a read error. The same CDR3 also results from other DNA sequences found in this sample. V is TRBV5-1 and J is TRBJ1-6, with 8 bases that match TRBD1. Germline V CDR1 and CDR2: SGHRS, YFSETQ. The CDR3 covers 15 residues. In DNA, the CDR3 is TGCGCCAGCAGCTCATCTACAGGGGGAGGATCACCCCTTCACTTT. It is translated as CASSSSTGGGSPLHF.

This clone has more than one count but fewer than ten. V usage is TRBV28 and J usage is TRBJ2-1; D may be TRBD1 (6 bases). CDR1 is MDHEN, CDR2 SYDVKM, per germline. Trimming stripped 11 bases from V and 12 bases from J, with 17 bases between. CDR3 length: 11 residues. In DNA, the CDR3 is TGTGCCTGGTCAGGGGATAGAAGGCAGTTCTTC. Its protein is CAWSGDRRQFF.

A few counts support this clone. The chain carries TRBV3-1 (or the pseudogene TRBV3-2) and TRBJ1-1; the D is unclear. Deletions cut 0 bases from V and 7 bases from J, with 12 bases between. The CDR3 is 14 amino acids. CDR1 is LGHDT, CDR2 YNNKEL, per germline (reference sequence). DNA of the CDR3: TGTGCCAGCAGCCAAGATTTGGCTCGCCGTGAAGCTTTCTTT. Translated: CASSQDLARREAFF.

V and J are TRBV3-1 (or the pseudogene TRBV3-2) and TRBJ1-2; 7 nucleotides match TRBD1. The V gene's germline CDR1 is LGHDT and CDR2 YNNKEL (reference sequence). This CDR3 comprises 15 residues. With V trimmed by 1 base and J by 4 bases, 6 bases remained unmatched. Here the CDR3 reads CASSQGAGGGYGYTF. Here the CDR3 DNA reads TGTGCCAGCAGCCAAGGAGCAGGGGGAGGCTATGGCTACACCTTC.

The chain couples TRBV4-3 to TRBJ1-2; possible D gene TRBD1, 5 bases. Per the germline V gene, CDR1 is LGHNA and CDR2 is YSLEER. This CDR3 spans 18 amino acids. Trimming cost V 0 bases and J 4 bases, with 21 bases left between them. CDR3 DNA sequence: TGCGCCAGCAGCCAAGATCTCTCTCGGGGGGGGGATCCCTATGGCTACACCTTC. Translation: CASSQDLSRGGDPYGYTF.